One and the same sample provided the 3 T cell receptor beta chains below, sequenced in a study of glioma-infiltrating T cells. Amplification of TCR alpha and beta CDR3 regions from RNA used iRepertoire nested multiplex PCR. MiXCR, run by TCRdb on the multiplex PCR reads, gives a single entry per CDR3 protein. Here the sample spans over 130,000 distinct CDR3 sequences, about 39% being singletons. The sequencing input was glioma tissue, nonneoplastic brain tissue, or PBMCs (not recorded which). The receptors come from a human donor with low-grade glioma or glioblastoma, undergoing nonglioma brain surgery, or in good health (not recorded which).

This rearrangement joins TRBV2 to TRBJ2-7, with D possibly being TRBD1 (5 bases). The CDR3 totals 15 residues. Germline V CDR1 and CDR2: SNHLY, FYNNEI. V lost 7 bases to trimming and J lost 2 bases, with 18 bases between them. The CDR3 DNA sequence: TGTGCCAGCACCACCCGAGGAAAAGGGGCCTACGAGCAGTACTTC. Its protein is CASTTRGKGAYEQYF.

The chain recombines TRBV6-1 with TRBJ1-5; weak D call: TRBD1 (5 bases). This CDR3 contains 13 residues. Germline-derived CDR1 and CDR2 are MNHNS and SASEGT. Deletions cut 5 bases from V and 7 bases from J, with 12 bases between. The CDR3 protein is CASSKTEEQPQHF. CDR3 bases: TGTGCCAGCAGTAAGACAGAGGAGCAGCCCCAGCATTTT.

The chain uses TRBV30 and TRBJ2-7; TRBD2 matches at 7 bases. Losses at the gene ends were 2 bases for V and 9 bases for J; bases not matched to a gene: 16. The CDR3 is 15 residues long. Germline CDR1 is GTSNPN and CDR2 is SVGIG (reference sequence). CDR3 sequence (DNA): TGTGCCTGGAGTCAGAAAAGGGACTACACAGCAGGGCAGTACTTC. Its translation: CAWSQKRDYTAGQYF. The complete variable domain, with remaining parts taken from reference TRBV30 and TRBJ2-7, reads SQTIHQWPATLVQPVGSPLSLECTVEGTSNPNLYWYRQAAGRGLQLLFYSVGIGQISSEVPQNLSASRPQDRQFILSSKKLLLSDSGFYLCAWSQKRDYTAGQYFGPGTRLTVT.